This is a list of T cell receptor beta chains from one sample in a study of cytomegalovirus exposure and HLA in healthy donors. The table came from immunoSEQ multiplex PCR; TCRdb's copy has only in-frame clones and leaves some out. The sample lists over 200,000 clones, around 76% occurring once. The sequenced sample consisted of PBMCs. The source is a man aged 40-50 years in good health and CMV-seropositive. Each CDR3 is given with its conserved first and last residue. The order of the fields is D gene, J gene, clone size, V gene, CDR3 DNA, CDR3 protein. The D gene is left open where the match is weak. Some rows mark clone size as missing; the rest say once, few, many or name a class of expanded clone.

D: .
J: TRBJ2-1
size: .
V: TRBV7-9
DNA: TGTGCCAGCAGCCCTGCGGCGTCTTATGAGCAGTTCTTC
CDR3: CASSPAASYEQFF

D: TRBD1
J: TRBJ1-2
size: once
V: TRBV6-6
DNA: TGTGCCAGCAGTTACCTGGGACAGGATGGCTACACCTTC
CDR3: CASSYLGQDGYTF

D: TRBD1
J: TRBJ1-2
size: .
V: TRBV5-1
DNA: TGCGCCAGCAGCTTGGAACAGGGGTATGAAGGCTACACCTTC
CDR3: CASSLEQGYEGYTF

D: TRBD1
J: TRBJ1-5
size: .
V: TRBV4-1
DNA: TGCGCCAGCAGCCAAGGACAGGGACCCAATCAGCCCCAGCATTTT
CDR3: CASSQGQGPNQPQHF

D: TRBD1
J: TRBJ1-3
size: .
V: TRBV4-1
DNA: TGCGCCAGCAGGCAGGACAGGGCAGGAAACACCATATATTTT
CDR3: CASRQDRAGNTIYF

D: TRBD1
J: TRBJ2-1
size: few
V: TRBV2
DNA: TGTGCCAGCAGGGGACAGGGCTCGGGTGAGCAGTTCTTC
CDR3: CASRGQGSGEQFF

D: TRBD2
J: TRBJ2-5
size: .
V: TRBV4-1
DNA: TGCGCCAGCAGCCAAGGGGGAGGGAGAATAAAGACCCAGTACTTC
CDR3: CASSQGGGRIKTQYF

D: .
J: TRBJ1-1
size: .
V: TRBV6-1
DNA: TGTGCCAGCAGACGCGTCGAGGGTAACACTGAAGCTTTCTTT
CDR3: CASRRVEGNTEAFF

D: .
J: TRBJ2-7
size: few
V: TRBV25-1
DNA: TGTGCCAGCGGGACACCCTACGAGCAGTACTTC
CDR3: CASGTPYEQYF

D: TRBD1
J: TRBJ2-1
size: .
V: TRBV29-1
DNA: TGCAGCGTTGCCGGGACAGGGATGCGACGGAGCTATGAGCAGTTCTTC
CDR3: CSVAGTGMRRSYEQFF

D: .
J: TRBJ1-5
size: .
V: TRBV5-6
DNA: TGTGCCAGCAGCACACGAGGGCGGTTGAATCAGCCCCAGCATTTT
CDR3: CASSTRGRLNQPQHF

D: .
J: TRBJ1-1
size: .
V: TRBV18
DNA: TGTGCCAGCTCACCTCAGGGAGGCGTCACTGAAGCTTTCTTT
CDR3: CASSPQGGVTEAFF

D: .
J: TRBJ2-7
size: few
V: TRBV28
DNA: TGTGCCAGCAGTTTCAGCTCCTACGAGCAGTACTTC
CDR3: CASSFSSYEQYF

D: TRBD1
J: TRBJ2-4
size: .
V: TRBV27
DNA: TGTGCCAGCAGTTTAGGGGGACAGTACCTAGCCAAAAACATTCAGTACTTC
CDR3: CASSLGGQYLAKNIQYF

D: TRBD2
J: TRBJ2-1
size: .
V: TRBV5-1
DNA: TGCGCCAGCAGCTTTATAGCGGGGACCTACAATGAGCAGTTCTTC
CDR3: CASSFIAGTYNEQFF

D: .
J: TRBJ2-5
size: .
V: TRBV5-1
DNA: TGCGCCAGCAGCTTGGGAGCTTACCAAGAGACCCAGTACTTC
CDR3: CASSLGAYQETQYF

D: TRBD2
J: TRBJ2-5
size: once
V: TRBV5-1
DNA: TGCGCCAGCAGCTTTCCCCGGGGGACTACTCAAGAGACCCAGTACTTC
CDR3: CASSFPRGTTQETQYF

D: .
J: TRBJ1-2
size: .
V: TRBV11-2
DNA: TGTGCCAGCAGCTTAGAAGGCAGGCGGGGAAACGGCTACACCTTC
CDR3: CASSLEGRRGNGYTF

D: TRBD2
J: TRBJ2-1
size: .
V: TRBV2
DNA: TGTGCCAGCAGTGCCACGAGCGGGACCAATGAGCAGTTCTTC
CDR3: CASSATSGTNEQFF

D: TRBD2
J: TRBJ2-7
size: .
V: TRBV18
DNA: TGTGCCAGCTCACCATCCGCTAGCGGATATTTCCACGAGCAGTACTTC
CDR3: CASSPSASGYFHEQYF

D: .
J: TRBJ2-2
size: .
V: TRBV7-9
DNA: TGTGCCAGCAGGCTTAGCGGCACCGGGGAGCTGTTTTTT
CDR3: CASRLSGTGELFF

D: .
J: TRBJ1-1
size: .
V: TRBV19
DNA: TGTGCCAGTAGTATTCGGGGGGCAGACACTGAAGCTTTCTTT
CDR3: CASSIRGADTEAFF

D: TRBD2
J: TRBJ2-1
size: few
V: TRBV5-1
DNA: TGCGCCAGCACCGCCGGGACTAGCGGGTACAATGAGCAGTTCTTC
CDR3: CASTAGTSGYNEQFF

D: TRBD1
J: TRBJ1-2
size: once
V: TRBV2
DNA: TGTGCCAGCATTTACAGGGGGCTTGGCGGCTACACCTTC
CDR3: CASIYRGLGGYTF

D: .
J: TRBJ2-1
size: .
V: TRBV7-9
DNA: TGTGCCAGCAGCTTTACCTATCCCTACAATGAGCAGTTCTTC
CDR3: CASSFTYPYNEQFF

D: TRBD1
J: TRBJ2-7
size: .
V: TRBV28
DNA: TGTGCCAGCAGTTTCGCAGGGGGCTACGAGCAGTACTTC
CDR3: CASSFAGGYEQYF

D: TRBD2
J: TRBJ2-2
size: .
V: TRBV6-6
DNA: TGTGCCAGCAGTCCGGGACTAGCGGGATCCGGGGAGCTGTTTTTT
CDR3: CASSPGLAGSGELFF

D: TRBD1
J: TRBJ1-2
size: .
V: TRBV29-1
DNA: TGCAGCGTTGACCCAGGGGGCCGGAACAACTATGGCTACACCTTC
CDR3: CSVDPGGRNNYGYTF

D: .
J: TRBJ1-3
size: .
V: TRBV18
DNA: TGTGCCAGCTCACCACAGAAAGGGGTCACCTCTGGAAACACCATATATTTT
CDR3: CASSPQKGVTSGNTIYF